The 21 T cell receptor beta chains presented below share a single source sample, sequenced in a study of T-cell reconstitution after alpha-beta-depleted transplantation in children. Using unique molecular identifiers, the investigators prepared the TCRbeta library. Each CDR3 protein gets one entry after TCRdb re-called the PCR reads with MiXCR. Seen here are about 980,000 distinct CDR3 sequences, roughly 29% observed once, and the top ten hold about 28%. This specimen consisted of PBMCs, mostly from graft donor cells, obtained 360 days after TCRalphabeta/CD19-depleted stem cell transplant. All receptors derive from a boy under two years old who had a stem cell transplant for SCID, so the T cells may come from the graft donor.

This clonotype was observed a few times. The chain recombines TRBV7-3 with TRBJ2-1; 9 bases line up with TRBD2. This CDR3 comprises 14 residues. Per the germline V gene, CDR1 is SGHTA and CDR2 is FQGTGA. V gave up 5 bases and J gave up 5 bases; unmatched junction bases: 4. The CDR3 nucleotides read TGTGCCAGCAGCAACCGACTAGCGGACAATGAGCAGTTCTTC. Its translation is CASSNRLADNEQFF.

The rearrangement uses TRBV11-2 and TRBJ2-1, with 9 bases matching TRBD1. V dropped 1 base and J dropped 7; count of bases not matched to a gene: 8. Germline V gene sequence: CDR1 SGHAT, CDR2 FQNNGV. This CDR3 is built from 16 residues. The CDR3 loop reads CASSLVGTGISNEQFF. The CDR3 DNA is TGTGCCAGCAGCTTAGTAGGGACAGGGATCTCGAATGAGCAGTTCTTC.

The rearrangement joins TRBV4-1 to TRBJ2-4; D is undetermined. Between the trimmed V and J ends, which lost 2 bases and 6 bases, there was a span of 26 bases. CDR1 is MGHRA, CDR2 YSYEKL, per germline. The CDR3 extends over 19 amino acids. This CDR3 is CASSQRTASLSRVSNIQYF. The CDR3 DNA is TGCGCCAGCAGCCAACGGACGGCGAGCCTAAGCCGTGTATCAAACATTCAGTACTTC.

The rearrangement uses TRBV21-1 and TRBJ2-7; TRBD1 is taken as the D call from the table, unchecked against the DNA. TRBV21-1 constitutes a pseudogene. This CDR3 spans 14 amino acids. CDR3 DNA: TGTGCCAGCAGCAAAGAAGGGACAGTCTACGAGCAGTACTTC. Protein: CASSKEGTVYEQYF.

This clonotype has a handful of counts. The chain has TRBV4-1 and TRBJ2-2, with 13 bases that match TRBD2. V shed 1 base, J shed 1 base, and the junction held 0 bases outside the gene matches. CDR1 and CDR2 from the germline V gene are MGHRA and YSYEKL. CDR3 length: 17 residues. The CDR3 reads CASSQGTSGGNTGELFF. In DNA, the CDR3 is TGCGCCAGCAGCCAAGGGACTAGCGGGGGGAACACCGGGGAGCTGTTTTTT.

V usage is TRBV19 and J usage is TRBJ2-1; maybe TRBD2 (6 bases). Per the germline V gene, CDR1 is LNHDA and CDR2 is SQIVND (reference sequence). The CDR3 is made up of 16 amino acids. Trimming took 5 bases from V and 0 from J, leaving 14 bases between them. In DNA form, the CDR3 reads TGTGCCAGTAGTCCCTTTGGGGGGAGCTCCTACAATGAGCAGTTCTTC. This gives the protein CASSPFGGSSYNEQFF.

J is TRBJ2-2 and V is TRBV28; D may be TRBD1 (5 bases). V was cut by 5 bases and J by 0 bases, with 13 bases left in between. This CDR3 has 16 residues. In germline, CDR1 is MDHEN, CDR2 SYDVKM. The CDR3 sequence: CASSAPQGSNTGELFF. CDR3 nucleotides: TGTGCCAGCAGTGCCCCCCAGGGATCGAACACCGGGGAGCTGTTTTTT.

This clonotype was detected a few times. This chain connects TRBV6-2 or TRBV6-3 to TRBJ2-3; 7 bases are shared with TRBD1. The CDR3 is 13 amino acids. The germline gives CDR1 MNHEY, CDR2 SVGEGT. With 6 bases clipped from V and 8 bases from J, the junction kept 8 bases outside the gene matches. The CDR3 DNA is TGTGCCAGCAGGGCCCCAGGGGGTAGTACGCAGTATTTT. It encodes CASRAPGGSTQYF.

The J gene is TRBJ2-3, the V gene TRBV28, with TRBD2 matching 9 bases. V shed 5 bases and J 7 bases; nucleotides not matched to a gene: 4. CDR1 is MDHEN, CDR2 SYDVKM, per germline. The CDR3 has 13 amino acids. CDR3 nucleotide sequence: TGTGCCAGCAGTGCGGGGGGGCCTAATACGCAGTATTTT. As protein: CASSAGGPNTQYF.

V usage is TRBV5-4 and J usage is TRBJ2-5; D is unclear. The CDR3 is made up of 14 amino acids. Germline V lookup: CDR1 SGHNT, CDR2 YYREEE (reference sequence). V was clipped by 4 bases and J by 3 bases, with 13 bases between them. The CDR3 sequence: CASSPVPAEETQYF. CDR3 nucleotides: TGTGCCAGCAGCCCCGTGCCAGCCGAAGAGACCCAGTACTTC.

CDR3 sequence: CASTAETGLLTRPYNEQFF. CDR3 DNA sequence: TGCGCCAGCACCGCTGAGACGGGACTCCTAACCCGACCCTACAATGAGCAGTTCTTC. The chain couples TRBV5-1 to TRBJ2-1; tentative D call: TRBD2 (6 bases). Trimming took off 6 bases at V and 2 bases at J, with 27 bases between the two ends. Germline CDR1 and CDR2: SGHRS and YFSETQ. The CDR3 is 19 amino acids.

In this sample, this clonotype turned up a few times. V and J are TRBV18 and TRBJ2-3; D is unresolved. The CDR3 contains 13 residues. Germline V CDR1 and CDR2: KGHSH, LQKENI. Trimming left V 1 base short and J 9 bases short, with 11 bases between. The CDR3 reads CASSPQQHETQYF. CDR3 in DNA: TGTGCCAGCTCACCACAGCAGCACGAGACGCAGTATTTT.

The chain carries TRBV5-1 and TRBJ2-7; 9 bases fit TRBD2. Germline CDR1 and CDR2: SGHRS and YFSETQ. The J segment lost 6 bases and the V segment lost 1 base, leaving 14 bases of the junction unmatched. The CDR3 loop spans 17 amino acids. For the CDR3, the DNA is TGCGCCAGCAGCTTGCGGGTAGCGGGGGCCGGCGGGGGCGAGCAGTACTTC. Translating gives CASSLRVAGAGGGEQYF. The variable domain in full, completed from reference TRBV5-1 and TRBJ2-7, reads KAGVTQTPRYLIKTRGQQVTLSCSPISGHRSVSWYQQTPGQGLQFLFEYFSETQRNKGNFPGRFSGRQFSNSRSEMNVSTLELGDSALYLCASSLRVAGAGGGEQYFGPGTRLTVT.

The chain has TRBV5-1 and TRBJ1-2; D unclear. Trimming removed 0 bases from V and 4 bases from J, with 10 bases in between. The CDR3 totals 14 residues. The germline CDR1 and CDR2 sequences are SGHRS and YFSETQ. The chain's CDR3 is CASSLDHGTYGYTF. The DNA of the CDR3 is TGCGCCAGCAGCTTGGACCATGGAACCTATGGCTACACCTTC.

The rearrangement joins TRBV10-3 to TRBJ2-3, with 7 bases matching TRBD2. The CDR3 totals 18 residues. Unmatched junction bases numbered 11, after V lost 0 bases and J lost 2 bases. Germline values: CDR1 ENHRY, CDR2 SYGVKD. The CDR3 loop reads CAISESNFERGDTDTQYF. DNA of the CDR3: TGTGCCATCAGTGAGTCAAACTTTGAGCGGGGTGACACAGATACGCAGTATTTT.

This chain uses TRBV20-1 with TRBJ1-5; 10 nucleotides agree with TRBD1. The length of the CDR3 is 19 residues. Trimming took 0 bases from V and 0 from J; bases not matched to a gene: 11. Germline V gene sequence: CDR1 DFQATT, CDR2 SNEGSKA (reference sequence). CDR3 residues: CSARDVEGQGEYSNQPQHF. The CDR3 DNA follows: TGCAGTGCTAGAGATGTCGAAGGACAGGGGGAGTATAGCAATCAGCCCCAGCATTTT.

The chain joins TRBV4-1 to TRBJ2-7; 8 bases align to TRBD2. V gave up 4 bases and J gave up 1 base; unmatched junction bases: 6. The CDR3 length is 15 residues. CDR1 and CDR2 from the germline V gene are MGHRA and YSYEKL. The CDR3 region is CASSPQTGGSYEQYF. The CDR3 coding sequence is TGCGCCAGCAGCCCTCAAACGGGGGGGTCCTACGAGCAGTACTTC.

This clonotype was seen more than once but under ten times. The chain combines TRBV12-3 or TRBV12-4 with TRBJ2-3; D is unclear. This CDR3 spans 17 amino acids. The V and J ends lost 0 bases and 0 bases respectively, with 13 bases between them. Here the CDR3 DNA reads TGTGCCAGCAGTTTAGCGGGGTCCACCCCAAGCACAGATACGCAGTATTTT. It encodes CASSLAGSTPSTDTQYF.

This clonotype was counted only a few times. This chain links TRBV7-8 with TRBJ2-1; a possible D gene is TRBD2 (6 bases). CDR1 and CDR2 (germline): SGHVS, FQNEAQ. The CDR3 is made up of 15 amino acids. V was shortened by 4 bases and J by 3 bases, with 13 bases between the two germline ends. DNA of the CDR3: TGTGCCAGCAGCTCCACTGCGGGGAGCTACAATGAGCAGTTCTTC. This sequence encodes CASSSTAGSYNEQFF.

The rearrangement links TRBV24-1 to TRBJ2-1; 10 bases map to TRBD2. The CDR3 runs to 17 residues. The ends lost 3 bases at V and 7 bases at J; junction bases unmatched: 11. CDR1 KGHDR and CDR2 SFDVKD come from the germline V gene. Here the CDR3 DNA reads TGTGCCACCAGTGATGATAAGCGGGGGGGCAGGGTAAATGAGCAGTTCTTC. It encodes CATSDDKRGGRVNEQFF.

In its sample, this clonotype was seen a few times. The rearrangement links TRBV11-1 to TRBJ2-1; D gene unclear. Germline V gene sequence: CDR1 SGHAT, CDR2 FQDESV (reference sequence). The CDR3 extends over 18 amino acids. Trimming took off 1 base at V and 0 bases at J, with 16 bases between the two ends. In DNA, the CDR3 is TGTGCCAGCAGCTTAGGGTCCCCGACTGGATTCTCCTACAATGAGCAGTTCTTC. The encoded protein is CASSLGSPTGFSYNEQFF. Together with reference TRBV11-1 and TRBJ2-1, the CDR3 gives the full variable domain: EAEVAQSPRYKITEKSQAVAFWCDPISGHATLYWYRQILGQGPELLVQFQDESVVDDSQLPKDRFSAERLKGVDSTLKIQPAELGDSAMYLCASSLGSPTGFSYNEQFFGPGTRLTVL.